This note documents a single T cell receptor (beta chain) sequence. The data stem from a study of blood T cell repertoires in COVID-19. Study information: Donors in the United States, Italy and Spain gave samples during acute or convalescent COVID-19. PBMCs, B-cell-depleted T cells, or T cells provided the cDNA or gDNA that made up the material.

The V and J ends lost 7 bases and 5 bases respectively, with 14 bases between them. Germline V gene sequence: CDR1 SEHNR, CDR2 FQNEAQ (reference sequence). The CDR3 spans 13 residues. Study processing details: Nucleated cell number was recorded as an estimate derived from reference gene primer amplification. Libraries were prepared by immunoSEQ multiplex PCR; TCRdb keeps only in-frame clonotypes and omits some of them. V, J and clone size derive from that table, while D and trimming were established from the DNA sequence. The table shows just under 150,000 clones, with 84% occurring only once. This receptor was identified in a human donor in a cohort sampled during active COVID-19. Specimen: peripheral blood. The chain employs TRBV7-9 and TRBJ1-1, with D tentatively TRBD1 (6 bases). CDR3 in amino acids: CASTSKGGTEAFF. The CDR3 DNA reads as TGTGCCAGCACTAGTAAAGGGGGAACTGAAGCTTTCTTT.